The 25 T cell receptor beta chains reported below all come from one sample, sequenced in a study of blood T cell repertoires in COVID-19. TCRdb's copy holds only in-frame clones and misses some; the assay was immunoSEQ multiplex PCR. The repertoire has 150,000 to 200,000 clones, around nine tenths of them found once; the top ten carry roughly 3.3%. The sequencing input was peripheral blood. Receptors originate from a man in his late teens or twenties with active or convalescent COVID-19.

V gene TRBV19 combines with J gene TRBJ2-5; 8 bases line up with TRBD2. The J segment lost 2 bases and the V segment lost 6 bases, leaving 11 bases of the junction unmatched. Looked up from germline, CDR1 is LNHDA and CDR2 is SQIVND (reference sequence). The CDR3 length is 16 residues. Here the CDR3 reads CASRDPGGAYQETQYF. The DNA of the CDR3 is TGTGCCAGTAGGGATCCCGGGGGGGCTTATCAAGAGACCCAGTACTTC.

With regard to this clone: Its ends do not fully match the called genes, so a read error is possible. The chain employs TRBV28 and TRBJ1-3, with D possibly matching TRBD1 (5 bases). Per germline, CDR1 MDHEN and CDR2 SYDVKM. This CDR3 comprises 14 residues. CDR3 coding DNA: TGTGCCAGCCGGACACGCGACGGACGCTGGGGGGAGGATTTT. The encoded protein is CASRTRDGRWGEDF.

The chain has TRBV7-2 and TRBJ1-5, with D perhaps TRBD1 (6 bases). The V and J ends lost 4 bases and 5 bases respectively, with 12 bases between them. This CDR3 has 14 amino acids. Germline CDR1 is SGHTA and CDR2 is FQGNSA. The CDR3 sequence: CASSYTGSDQPQHF. In DNA, the CDR3 is TGTGCCAGCAGCTACACAGGGAGTGATCAGCCCCAGCATTTT.

The rearrangement uses TRBV5-4 and TRBJ1-3; 8 bases fit TRBD1. Germline loops: CDR1 SGHNT, CDR2 YYREEE (reference sequence). The ends lost 4 bases at V and 3 bases at J; junction bases unmatched: 9. The CDR3 consists of 16 residues. The DNA for the CDR3 is TGTGCCAGCAGCAACTCCCCAGGGGGCCGTGGAAACACCATATATTTT. Translated: CASSNSPGGRGNTIYF.

The chain has TRBV27 and TRBJ2-3; the D is unclear. V was cut by 1 base and J by 3 bases, with 14 bases left in between. CDR3 length equals 16 residues. The germline V gene encodes CDR1 MNHEY and CDR2 SMNVEV (reference sequence). The DNA for the CDR3 is TGTGCCAGCAGTTTATACGCCCTGCCGGAGACAGATACGCAGTATTTT. Translation: CASSLYALPETDTQYF.

The rearrangement uses TRBV6-5 and TRBJ2-7, with D hard to call. The CDR3 has 13 residues. V shed 0 bases and J shed 0 bases, with 3 bases lying between them. Germline assignment: CDR1 MNHEY and CDR2 SVGAGI. CDR3 bases: TGTGCCAGCAGTTACTCGAGCTCCTACGAGCAGTACTTC. This gives the protein CASSYSSSYEQYF.

This chain joins TRBV7-2 and TRBJ1-2, with TRBD1 identical over 7 bases. Germline lookup yields CDR1 SGHTA and CDR2 FQGNSA. The V segment lost 4 bases and the J segment 4 bases; nucleotides outside the gene matches: 9. The CDR3 extends over 15 amino acids. DNA of the CDR3: TGTGCCAGCAGCTCGCGGTACAGGGGCGGCTATGGCTACACCTTC. The encoded protein is CASSSRYRGGYGYTF.

The CDR3 loop reads CASSNQDAGLTQYF. DNA for the CDR3: TGTGCCAGTAGTAACCAAGACGCAGGGTTGACCCAGTACTTC. The chain recombines TRBV19 with TRBJ2-5; weak D call: TRBD1 (5 bases). Germline CDR1 and CDR2: LNHDA and SQIVND (reference sequence). V lost 4 bases and J lost 7, with 16 bases in between. This CDR3 region has 14 residues.

This chain uses TRBV19 with TRBJ2-1; 13 nucleotides agree with TRBD2. Germline V gene data show CDR1 as LNHDA and CDR2 as SQIVND (reference sequence). The CDR3 runs 15 residues. Trimming cost V 8 bases and J 7 bases; bases outside gene matches: 8. CDR3: CASHRLAGGRNEQFF. The CDR3 bases are TGTGCCAGTCATAGACTAGCGGGAGGCCGGAATGAGCAGTTCTTC.

The gene calls are TRBV14 and TRBJ1-2; D not certain. Trimming removed 2 bases at V and 2 bases at J, with 3 bases between. Germline loops: CDR1 SGHDN, CDR2 FVKESK. The CDR3 consists of 12 residues. CDR3 DNA sequence: TGTGCCAGCAGCCAACAGAACTATGGCTACACCTTC. Residues: CASSQQNYGYTF.

The chain couples TRBV29-1 to TRBJ2-1, with D perhaps matching TRBD2 (5 bases). The CDR3 loop spans 12 amino acids. Trimming left V 6 bases short and J 5 bases short, with 11 bases between. CDR1 is SQVTM and CDR2 is ANQGSEA in the germline V gene. CDR3 coding DNA: TGCAGCGTAGGTAGCGACCACAATGAGCAGTTCTTC. Translating it yields CSVGSDHNEQFF.

This clone was counted between two and nine times. This rearrangement joins TRBV29-1 to TRBJ2-7; D call uncertain. Trimming removed 7 bases from V and 3 bases from J, with 10 bases in between. Per the germline V gene, CDR1 is SQVTM and CDR2 is ANQGSEA. The CDR3 has 11 amino acids. The CDR3 loop is CSARVNYEQYF. The CDR3 DNA follows: TGCAGCGCACGGGTGAACTACGAGCAGTACTTC.

V is TRBV24-1 and J is TRBJ1-5; D unresolved. There are 17 residues in the CDR3. V gave up 6 bases and J gave up 0 bases, with 17 bases separating them. CDR1 KGHDR and CDR2 SFDVKD come from the germline V gene. CDR3 in amino acids: CATSRGEGGYSNQPQHF. The CDR3 DNA reads as TGTGCCACCAGTCGGGGAGAAGGAGGGTATAGCAATCAGCCCCAGCATTTT.

The chain is built from TRBV7-2 and TRBJ1-5; D ambiguous. The CDR3 extends over 13 amino acids. V lost 7 bases and J 0 bases, leaving 7 bases between the germline ends. Looked up from germline, CDR1 is SGHTA and CDR2 is FQGNSA. The CDR3 region has the DNA TGTGCCAGCACTACTTATAGCAATCAGCCCCAGCATTTT. Encoded protein: CASTTYSNQPQHF.

The chain couples TRBV6-5 to TRBJ1-2; 9 bases are shared with TRBD1. CDR1 and CDR2 (germline): MNHEY, SVGAGI. Losses at the gene ends were 2 bases for V and 8 bases for J; bases not matched to a gene: 6. The CDR3 sequence is 14 residues long. Here the CDR3 reads CASSYPGQGGGYTF. As DNA, the CDR3 is TGTGCCAGCAGTTACCCGGGACAGGGTGGAGGCTACACCTTC.

The chain joins TRBV7-3 to TRBJ2-1; D unresolved. Trimming shortened V by 5 bases and J by 0 bases, and 11 bases separated the two germline ends. Germline V CDR1 and CDR2: SGHTA, FQGTGA. The CDR3 consists of 15 residues. Written as DNA, the CDR3 is TGTGCCAGCAGCCTATCCCACAGCTCCTACAATGAGCAGTTCTTC. Its protein is CASSLSHSSYNEQFF.

The gene calls are TRBV4-2 and TRBJ1-1; TRBD1 matches at 7 bases. CDR1 and CDR2 from the germline V gene are LGHNA and YNFKEQ. J was trimmed by 0 bases and V by 3 bases; bases with no gene match: 13. The CDR3 length is 18 residues. CDR3 sequence: CASSHPTGERQMNTEAFF. The DNA of the CDR3 is TGTGCCAGCAGCCATCCTACAGGGGAGCGGCAAATGAACACTGAAGCTTTCTTT.

This rearrangement joins TRBV18 to TRBJ1-5; D possibly corresponds to TRBD1 (5 bases). CDR1 and CDR2 from the germline V gene are KGHSH and LQKENI. Trimming shortened V by 0 bases and J by 5 bases, and 8 bases separated the two germline ends. The CDR3 consists of 14 residues. CDR3 sequence reads: CASSPPGPDQPQHF. For the CDR3, the DNA is TGTGCCAGCTCACCACCGGGGCCAGATCAGCCCCAGCATTTT.

The J gene is TRBJ1-5, the V gene TRBV7-6, with D possibly TRBD1 on 6 matching bases. Germline V CDR1 and CDR2: SGHVS, FNYEAQ. V lost 4 bases, J lost 0 bases, and 7 bases lay in between. The CDR3 runs 14 residues. CDR3 nucleotide sequence: TGTGCCAGCAGCTCAGGGGCTAGCAATCAGCCCCAGCATTTT. Translating it yields CASSSGASNQPQHF.

The J gene is TRBJ2-5, the V gene TRBV30, with TRBD2 identical over 9 bases. CDR1 is GTSNPN and CDR2 is SVGIG in the germline V gene (reference sequence). J lost 7 bases, V lost 4 bases, and 7 bases had no gene match. The CDR3 has 13 amino acids. The CDR3 here is CAWNGGRAGTQYF. In DNA, the CDR3 is TGTGCCTGGAATGGCGGGAGGGCCGGGACCCAGTACTTC.

This chain links TRBV5-1 with TRBJ1-1; D may be TRBD1 (6 bases). The length of the CDR3 is 15 residues. In germline, CDR1 is SGHRS, CDR2 YFSETQ. The V and J ends lost 7 bases and 1 base respectively, with 17 bases between them. CDR3 residues: CASQSLAGANTEAFF. CDR3 DNA: TGCGCCAGCCAATCTTTGGCAGGGGCGAACACTGAAGCTTTCTTT.

The chain uses TRBV29-1 and TRBJ2-1; D may be TRBD1 (6 bases). The V gene lost 6 bases and the J gene lost 1 base, with 10 bases spanning the gap. Looked up from germline, CDR1 is SQVTM and CDR2 is ANQGSEA. CDR3 length: 13 amino acids. DNA for the CDR3: TGCAGCGTCAAAGGGGGTTCCTACAATGAGCAGTTCTTC. Residues: CSVKGGSYNEQFF.

This clone came up a few times. The V and J genes are TRBV13 and TRBJ2-6; weak D call: TRBD1 (5 bases). Trimming took 0 bases from V and 4 from J, leaving 10 bases between them. This CDR3 comprises 16 residues. The germline V gene encodes CDR1 PRHDT and CDR2 FYEKMQ (reference sequence). CDR3 region: CASSLGPGRGANVLTF. The CDR3 DNA reads TGTGCCAGCAGCTTAGGACCAGGGCGCGGGGCCAACGTCCTGACTTTC. Full variable domain (missing parts from reference TRBV13 and TRBJ2-6): AAGVIQSPRHLIKEKRETATLKCYPIPRHDTVYWYQQGPGQDPQFLISFYEKMQSDKGSIPDRFSAQQFSDYHSELNMSSLELGDSALYFCASSLGPGRGANVLTFGAGSRLTVL.

This clone showed up just once. The V gene is TRBV24-1, the J gene TRBJ2-5; 7 bases are a match to TRBD1. CDR1 and CDR2 from the germline V gene are KGHDR and SFDVKD. V trimming: 3 bases; J trimming: 4 bases; junction bases outside the gene matches: 4. The CDR3 has 14 amino acids. The CDR3 nucleotides are TGTGCCACCAGTGATCAAACAGGGGTAGAGACCCAGTACTTC. Amino acids: CATSDQTGVETQYF.

The rearrangement joins TRBV24-1 to TRBJ1-1; D might be TRBD1 (6 bases). This CDR3 is 17 amino acids long. Trimming removed 5 bases at V and 1 base at J, with 19 bases between. Germline CDR1 KGHDR, CDR2 SFDVKD. The CDR3 here is CATSGTPIGQSNTEAFF. The CDR3 bases are TGTGCCACCAGTGGAACGCCAATCGGACAGTCGAACACTGAAGCTTTCTTT.